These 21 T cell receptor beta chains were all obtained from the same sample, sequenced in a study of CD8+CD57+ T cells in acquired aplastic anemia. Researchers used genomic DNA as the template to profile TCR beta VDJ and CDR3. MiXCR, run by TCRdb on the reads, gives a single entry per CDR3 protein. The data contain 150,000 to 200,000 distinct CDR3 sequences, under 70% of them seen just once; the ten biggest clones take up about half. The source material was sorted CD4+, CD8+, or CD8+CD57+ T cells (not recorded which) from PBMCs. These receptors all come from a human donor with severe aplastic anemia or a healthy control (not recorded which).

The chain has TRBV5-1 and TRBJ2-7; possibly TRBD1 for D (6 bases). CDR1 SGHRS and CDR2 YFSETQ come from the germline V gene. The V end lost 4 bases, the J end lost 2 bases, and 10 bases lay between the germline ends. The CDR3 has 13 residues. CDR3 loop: CASSRDNTYEQYF. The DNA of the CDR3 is TGCGCCAGCAGCCGGGACAACACCTACGAGCAGTACTTC.

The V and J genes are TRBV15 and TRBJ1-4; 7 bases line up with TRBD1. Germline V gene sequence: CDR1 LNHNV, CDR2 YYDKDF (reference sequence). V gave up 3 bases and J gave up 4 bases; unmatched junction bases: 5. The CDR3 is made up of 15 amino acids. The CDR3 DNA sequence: TGTGCCACCAGCAGGCCGACAGGGAATAATGAAAAACTGTTTTTT. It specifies CATSRPTGNNEKLFF.

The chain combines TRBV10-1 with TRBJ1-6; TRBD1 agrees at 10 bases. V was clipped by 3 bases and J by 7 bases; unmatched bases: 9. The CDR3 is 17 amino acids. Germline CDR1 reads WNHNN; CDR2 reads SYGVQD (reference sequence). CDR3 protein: CASSESTGGDRNSPLHF. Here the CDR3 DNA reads TGCGCCAGCAGTGAATCGACAGGGGGCGATAGAAATTCACCCCTCCACTTT.

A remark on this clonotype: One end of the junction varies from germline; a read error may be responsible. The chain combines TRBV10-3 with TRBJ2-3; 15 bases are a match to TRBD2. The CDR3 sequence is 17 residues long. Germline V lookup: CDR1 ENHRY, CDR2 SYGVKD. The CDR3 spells CASSLSFGTSGGDTQYF. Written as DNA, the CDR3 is TGTGCCAGCAGTTTATCCTTTGGGACTAGCGGGGGGGATACGCAGTATTTT.

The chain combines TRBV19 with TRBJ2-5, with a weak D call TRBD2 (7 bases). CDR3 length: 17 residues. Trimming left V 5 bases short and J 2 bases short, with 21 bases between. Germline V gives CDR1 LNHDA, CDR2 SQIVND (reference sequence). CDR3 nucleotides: TGTGCCAGTAGTCCATCGGGGGCGGGGGCTAAACAAGAGACCCAGTACTTC. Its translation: CASSPSGAGAKQETQYF.

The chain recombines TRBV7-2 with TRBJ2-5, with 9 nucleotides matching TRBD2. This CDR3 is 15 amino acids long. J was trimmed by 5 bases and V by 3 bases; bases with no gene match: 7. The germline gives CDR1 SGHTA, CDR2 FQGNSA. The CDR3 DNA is TGTGCCAGCAGCTTGGCCCCTAGCGGGGCGGAGACCCAGTACTTC. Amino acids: CASSLAPSGAETQYF.

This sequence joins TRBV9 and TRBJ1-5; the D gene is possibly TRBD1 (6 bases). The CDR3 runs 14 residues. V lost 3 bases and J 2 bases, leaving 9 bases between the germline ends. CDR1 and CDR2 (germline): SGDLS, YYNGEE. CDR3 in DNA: TGTGCCAGCAGCGGAGGGGGGGGCAATCAGCCCCAGCATTTT. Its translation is CASSGGGGNQPQHF.

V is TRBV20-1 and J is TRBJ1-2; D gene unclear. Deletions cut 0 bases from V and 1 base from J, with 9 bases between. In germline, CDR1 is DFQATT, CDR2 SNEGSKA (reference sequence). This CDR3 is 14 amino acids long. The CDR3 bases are TGCAGTGCTAGAGAACAAAGACTTAACTATGGCTACACCTTC. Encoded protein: CSAREQRLNYGYTF.

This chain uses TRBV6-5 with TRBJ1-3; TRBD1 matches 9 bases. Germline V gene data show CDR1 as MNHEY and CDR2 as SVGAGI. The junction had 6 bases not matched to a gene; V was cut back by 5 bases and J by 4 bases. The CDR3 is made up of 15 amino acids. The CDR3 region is CASSAGTGFGNTIYF. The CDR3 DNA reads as TGTGCCAGCAGTGCGGGGACAGGGTTCGGAAACACCATATATTTT.

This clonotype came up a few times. The CDR3 bases are TGTGCCAGCAGTTTTGACAGGGACCATGAAAAACTGTTTTTT. This codes for CASSFDRDHEKLFF. This chain uses TRBV6-6 with TRBJ1-4, with TRBD1 identical over 7 bases. CDR1 and CDR2 from the germline V gene are MNHNY and SVGAGI (reference sequence). V dropped 4 bases and J dropped 6; count of bases not matched to a gene: 5. The CDR3 sequence is 14 residues long.

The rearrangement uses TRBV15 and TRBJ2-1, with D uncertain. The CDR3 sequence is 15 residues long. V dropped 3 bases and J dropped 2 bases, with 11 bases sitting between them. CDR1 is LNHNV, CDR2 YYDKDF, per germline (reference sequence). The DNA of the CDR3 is TGTGCCACCAGCAGTGTGTCGGAGACCTACAATGAGCAGTTCTTC. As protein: CATSSVSETYNEQFF.

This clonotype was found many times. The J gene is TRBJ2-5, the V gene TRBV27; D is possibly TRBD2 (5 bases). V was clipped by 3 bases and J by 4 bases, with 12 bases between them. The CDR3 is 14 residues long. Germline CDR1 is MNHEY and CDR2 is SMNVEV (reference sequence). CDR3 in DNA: TGTGCCAGCAGTTTCGTCTTCGCGGGAGAGACCCAGTACTTC. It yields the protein CASSFVFAGETQYF.

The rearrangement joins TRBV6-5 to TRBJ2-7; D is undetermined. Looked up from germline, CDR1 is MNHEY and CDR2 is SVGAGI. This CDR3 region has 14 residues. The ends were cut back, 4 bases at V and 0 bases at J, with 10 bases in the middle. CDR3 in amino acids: CASSLRFYSYEQYF. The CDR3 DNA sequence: TGTGCCAGCAGTTTGCGGTTTTACTCCTACGAGCAGTACTTC.

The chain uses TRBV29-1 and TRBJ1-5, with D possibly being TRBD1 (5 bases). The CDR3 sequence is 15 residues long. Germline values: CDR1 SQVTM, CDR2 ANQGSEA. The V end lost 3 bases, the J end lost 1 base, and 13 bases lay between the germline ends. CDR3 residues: CSVEGDGDSNQPQHF. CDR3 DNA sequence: TGCAGCGTTGAGGGGGATGGGGACAGCAATCAGCCCCAGCATTTT.

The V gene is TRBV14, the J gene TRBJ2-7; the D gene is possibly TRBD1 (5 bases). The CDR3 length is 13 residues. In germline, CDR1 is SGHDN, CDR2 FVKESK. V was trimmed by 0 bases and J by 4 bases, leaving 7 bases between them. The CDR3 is CASSQDRAYEQYF. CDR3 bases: TGTGCCAGCAGCCAAGACAGGGCGTACGAGCAGTACTTC.

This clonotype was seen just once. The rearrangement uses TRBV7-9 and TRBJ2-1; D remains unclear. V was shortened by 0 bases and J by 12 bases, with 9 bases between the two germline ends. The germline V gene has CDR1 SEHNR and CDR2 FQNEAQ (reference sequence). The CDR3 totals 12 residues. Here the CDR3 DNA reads TGTGCCAGCAGCTTAGCGGTAGGTGTGCAGTTCTTC. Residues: CASSLAVGVQFF.

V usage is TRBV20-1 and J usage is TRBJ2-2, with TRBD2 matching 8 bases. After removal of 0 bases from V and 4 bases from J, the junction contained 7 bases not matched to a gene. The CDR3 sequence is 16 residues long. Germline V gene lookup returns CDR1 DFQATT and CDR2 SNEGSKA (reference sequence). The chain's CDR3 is CSARDPRGAGTGELFF. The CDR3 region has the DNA TGCAGTGCTAGAGATCCGCGGGGGGCAGGCACCGGGGAGCTGTTTTTT.

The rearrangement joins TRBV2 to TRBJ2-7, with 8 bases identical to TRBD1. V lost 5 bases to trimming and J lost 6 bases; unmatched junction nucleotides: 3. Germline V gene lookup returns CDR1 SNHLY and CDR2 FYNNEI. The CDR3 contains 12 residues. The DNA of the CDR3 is TGTGCCAGCAGTACTGGACAGGGCGAGCAGTACTTC. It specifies CASSTGQGEQYF. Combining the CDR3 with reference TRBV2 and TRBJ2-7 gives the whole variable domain EPEVTQTPSHQVTQMGQEVILRCVPISNHLYFYWYRQILGQKVEFLVSFYNNEISEKSEIFDDQFSVERPDGSNFTLKIRSTKLEDSAMYFCASSTGQGEQYFGPGTRLTVT.

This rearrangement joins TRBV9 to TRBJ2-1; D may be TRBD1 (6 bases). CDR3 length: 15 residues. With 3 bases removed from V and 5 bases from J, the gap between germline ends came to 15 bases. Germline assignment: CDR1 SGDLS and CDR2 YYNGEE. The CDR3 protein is CASSASGTNHNEQFF. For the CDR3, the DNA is TGTGCCAGCAGCGCTTCCGGGACAAACCACAATGAGCAGTTCTTC.

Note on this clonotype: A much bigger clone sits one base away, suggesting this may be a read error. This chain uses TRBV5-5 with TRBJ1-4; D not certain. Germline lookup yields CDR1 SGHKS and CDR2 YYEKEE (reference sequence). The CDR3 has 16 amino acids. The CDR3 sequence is CASSLASAATNENLFF. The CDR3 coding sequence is TGTGCCAGCAGCTTGGCCTCGGCAGCAACTAATGAAAATCTGTTTTTT.

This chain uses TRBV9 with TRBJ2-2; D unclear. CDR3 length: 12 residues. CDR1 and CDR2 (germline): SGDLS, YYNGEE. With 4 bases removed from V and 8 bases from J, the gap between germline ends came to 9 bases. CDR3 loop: CASSLNAGELFF. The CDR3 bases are TGTGCCAGCAGCCTAAATGCGGGGGAGCTGTTTTTT.